The 29 T cell receptor beta chains below all came from one sample that was sequenced in a study of T cells expressing NK-cell markers. TCRdb reprocessed the 5' RACE reads, keeping one entry per CDR3 protein, no DNA. Found here are a few hundred thousand distinct CDR3 sequences; the top ten clones hold roughly 5.5%. Source material: blood T cells: a sorted CD56 or NKG2C T cell subset, CD4+ or CD8+ T cells, or bulk PBMC T cells (not recorded which). The receptors derive from a man between 18 and 69 years old in good health.

The chain carries TRBV7-2 and TRBJ2-1; TCRdb lists TRBD2, though no DNA is available to test this call. The CDR3 runs 15 residues. CDR1 and CDR2 from the germline V gene are SGHTA and FQGNSA. CDR3 in amino acids: CASSLGLAINNEQFF. Based on the CDR3 plus reference TRBV7-2 and TRBJ2-1, the full variable domain is GAGVSQSPSNKVTEKGKDVELRCDPISGHTALYWYRQSLGQGLEFLIYFQGNSAPDKSGLPSDRFSAERTGGSVSTLTIQRTQQEDSAVYLCASSLGLAINNEQFFGPGTRLTVL.

V and J are TRBV5-6 and TRBJ1-2; the TRBD1 assignment by TCRdb is unverifiable without DNA. This CDR3 region has 14 residues. Germline CDR1 is SGHDT and CDR2 is YYEEEE. The CDR3 is CASKDIQVLGGYTF.

This sequence joins TRBV27 and TRBJ1-2; TCRdb indicates TRBD1, and absent DNA this call remains unverified. Germline loops: CDR1 MNHEY, CDR2 SMNVEV (reference sequence). This CDR3 region has 16 residues. CDR3 in amino acids: CASSLRRQGANYGYTF.

The V and J genes are TRBV2 and TRBJ2-7; absent DNA, TCRdb's TRBD2 call cannot be checked. This CDR3 is built from 15 residues. Germline CDR1 and CDR2: SNHLY and FYNNEI. CDR3 sequence reads: CASTPGLVSSYEQYF.

V gene TRBV7-2 combines with J gene TRBJ2-2; TCRdb calls TRBD1, which cannot be checked without DNA. Germline CDR1 SGHTA, CDR2 FQGNSA. This CDR3 comprises 14 residues. The CDR3 sequence: CASSKTGGIGELFF. The whole variable domain, remainder taken from reference TRBV7-2 and TRBJ2-2, is GAGVSQSPSNKVTEKGKDVELRCDPISGHTALYWYRQSLGQGLEFLIYFQGNSAPDKSGLPSDRFSAERTGGSVSTLTIQRTQQEDSAVYLCASSKTGGIGELFFGEGSRLTVL.

The genes are TRBV15 and TRBJ2-5. Germline-derived CDR1 and CDR2 are LNHNV and YYDKDF (reference sequence). The CDR3 contains 14 residues. The CDR3 loop reads CATSRESFWETQYF.

This chain links TRBV2 with TRBJ2-3; absent DNA, TCRdb's TRBD2 call cannot be checked. From germline, CDR1 is SNHLY and CDR2 FYNNEI. The CDR3 is 16 residues long. The chain's CDR3 is CASSPRDKRETDTQYF.

The chain couples TRBV6-1 to TRBJ1-1; TCRdb calls TRBD1, which cannot be checked without DNA. The CDR3 is made up of 16 amino acids. Germline V gene lookup returns CDR1 MNHNS and CDR2 SASEGT. CDR3: CASSRGTAAMNTEAFF.

J is TRBJ2-7 and V is TRBV29-1; TCRdb names TRBD2, which stays unverified in the absence of DNA. CDR1 and CDR2 from the germline V gene are SQVTM and ANQGSEA. The CDR3 extends over 13 amino acids. CDR3: CSVEGLAGYEQYF.

The chain couples TRBV14 to TRBJ1-4; the D call from TCRdb, TRBD1, cannot be confirmed without DNA. CDR3 length equals 13 residues. CDR1 and CDR2 from the germline V gene are SGHDN and FVKESK. CDR3 in amino acids: CASRSQGAGGLFF.

The rearrangement uses TRBV9 and TRBJ2-5; TCRdb reports TRBD2, a call that lacks DNA to check it against. The length of the CDR3 is 17 residues. Germline V gene sequence: CDR1 SGDLS, CDR2 YYNGEE. CDR3 sequence: CASSPSSGGVSGETQYF.

The J gene is TRBJ1-1, the V gene TRBV9; TCRdb indicates TRBD1, and absent DNA this call remains unverified. The CDR3 contains 14 residues. The V gene's germline CDR1 is SGDLS and CDR2 YYNGEE. The CDR3: CASSVDGRGPEAFF.

The V gene is TRBV20-1, the J gene TRBJ2-1; TCRdb's D call, TRBD1, is unchecked because there is no DNA. Germline CDR1 DFQATT, CDR2 SNEGSKA (reference sequence). The CDR3 extends over 13 amino acids. This CDR3 is CSAPIRTGNEQFF.

The chain is built from TRBV20-1 and TRBJ1-1; TCRdb's D call, TRBD1, is unchecked because there is no DNA. Germline V gene sequence: CDR1 DFQATT, CDR2 SNEGSKA (reference sequence). There are 14 residues in the CDR3. The CDR3 region is CSASPLRGNTEAFF.

CDR3 sequence: CASSPDRGYPDTQYF. The J gene is TRBJ2-3, the V gene TRBV19; the TCRdb D gene call, TRBD1, has no DNA to confirm it. The CDR3 totals 15 residues. CDR1 LNHDA and CDR2 SQIVND come from the germline V gene (reference sequence).

V usage is TRBV10-2 and J usage is TRBJ2-3; the TCRdb D gene call, TRBD2, has no DNA to confirm it. Germline CDR1 WSHSY, CDR2 SAAADI. CDR3 length: 17 residues. The CDR3 loop reads CASRGTSGGLRTDTQYF.

This sequence joins TRBV10-2 and TRBJ1-2. Germline V CDR1 and CDR2: WSHSY, SAAADI. CDR3 length equals 14 residues. This chain's CDR3 is CASSVTERNYGYTF.

The chain employs TRBV5-5 and TRBJ2-2; lacking DNA, the TRBD1 call made by TCRdb goes unchecked. The CDR3 has 15 amino acids. In germline, CDR1 is SGHKS, CDR2 YYEKEE (reference sequence). The CDR3 loop is CASSWQGAGTGELFF.

The rearrangement links TRBV18 to TRBJ2-2; the TRBD1 assignment by TCRdb is unverifiable without DNA. The CDR3 runs 16 residues. Germline V lookup: CDR1 KGHSH, CDR2 LQKENI. This chain's CDR3 is CASSLQKGSGSGELFF.

V gene TRBV10-2 combines with J gene TRBJ2-7; the D call of TRBD1 rests on TCRdb alone, since no DNA is present to check it. This CDR3 is built from 13 residues. Per the germline V gene, CDR1 is WSHSY and CDR2 is SAAADI. The CDR3 loop reads CASKGGTVYEQYF.

The V and J genes are TRBV5-1 and TRBJ2-7; the TCRdb D gene call, TRBD1, has no DNA to confirm it. This CDR3 has 13 amino acids. Germline V gives CDR1 SGHRS, CDR2 YFSETQ. The CDR3 protein is CASSTGQTYEQYF.

The chain combines TRBV7-2 with TRBJ2-2; absent DNA, TCRdb's TRBD1 call cannot be checked. The germline CDR1 and CDR2 sequences are SGHTA and FQGNSA. This CDR3 is built from 15 residues. The CDR3 loop is CASRPRGALSGELFF.

The chain carries TRBV28 and TRBJ2-6; TCRdb outputs TRBD1, but without DNA this stays unchecked. The CDR3 loop spans 17 amino acids. Germline V lookup: CDR1 MDHEN, CDR2 SYDVKM. CDR3 amino acids: CASSPGGYHSGANVLTF.

The chain uses TRBV6-1 and TRBJ1-1; absent DNA, TCRdb's TRBD1 call cannot be checked. Germline CDR1 MNHNS, CDR2 SASEGT. The CDR3 contains 16 residues. The CDR3 here is CASSTGTGAMNTEAFF.

The chain carries TRBV3-1 and TRBJ2-1; no DNA is available, so the TRBD1 call from TCRdb remains unchecked. Germline CDR1 LGHDT, CDR2 YNNKEL (reference sequence). The CDR3 sequence is 16 residues long. The chain's CDR3 is CASSQGPGGRDNEQFF.

V is TRBV24-1 and J is TRBJ2-1; as DNA is missing, the TRBD2 call by TCRdb cannot be tested. Germline CDR1 is KGHDR and CDR2 is SFDVKD. CDR3 length equals 16 residues. This chain's CDR3 is CATSEGNSVTYNEQFF.

The rearrangement links TRBV7-9 to TRBJ1-5; the D call from TCRdb, TRBD1, cannot be confirmed without DNA. Germline lookup yields CDR1 SEHNR and CDR2 FQNEAQ (reference sequence). This CDR3 contains 13 residues. CDR3 protein: CASSFGQYQPQHF.

The CDR3 sequence: CASSLYRANSGNTIYF. The chain uses TRBV5-1 and TRBJ1-3. Germline V lookup: CDR1 SGHRS, CDR2 YFSETQ. The CDR3 is 16 residues long.

This chain links TRBV5-4 with TRBJ2-7; lacking DNA, the TRBD1 call made by TCRdb goes unchecked. The CDR3 covers 15 residues. Germline assignment: CDR1 SGHNT and CDR2 YYREEE (reference sequence). The chain's CDR3 is CASSILGGDSYEQYF.